What follows are 8 T cell receptor beta chains derived from one specimen sequenced in a study of blood T cell repertoires in COVID-19. Only in-frame clones appear in the TCRdb table, and some are missing; sequencing was by immunoSEQ multiplex PCR. The data hold about 35,000 clones, with about 89% observed a single time. Source material: peripheral blood. These receptors all stem from a man aged 45-65 years with active COVID-19.

The chain has TRBV18 and TRBJ2-5; 10 positions match TRBD1. V lost 6 bases, J lost 1 base, and 2 bases stayed unmatched. The V gene's germline CDR1 is KGHSH and CDR2 LQKENI. The CDR3 spans 14 residues. CDR3 bases: TGTGCCAGCTCTGACAGGGGGCCCCAAGAGACCCAGTACTTC. Translated, it gives CASSDRGPQETQYF.

The chain joins TRBV3-1 (or the pseudogene TRBV3-2) to TRBJ2-7; 10 bases map to TRBD2. CDR3 length equals 15 residues. V dropped 7 bases and J dropped 1; count of bases not matched to a gene: 7. CDR1 and CDR2 from the germline V gene are LGHDT and YNNKEL (reference sequence). CDR3 DNA: TGTGCCAGCACCCAGACTAGCGGGCTATCCTACGAGCAGTACTTC. Amino acid sequence: CASTQTSGLSYEQYF.

This chain uses TRBV7-2 with TRBJ2-1; D is unclear. Trimming shortened V by 10 bases and J by 4 bases, and 20 bases separated the two germline ends. CDR1 SGHTA and CDR2 FQGNSA come from the germline V gene. This CDR3 is built from 15 residues. CDR3 sequence (DNA): TGTGCCACCCAAACGAGCTACCCAGCGTACAATGAGCAGTTCTTC. It encodes CATQTSYPAYNEQFF.

The chain carries TRBV18 and TRBJ2-6, with 9 nucleotides matching TRBD1. Per germline, CDR1 KGHSH and CDR2 LQKENI. Trimming cost V 3 bases and J 0 bases; bases outside gene matches: 3. The CDR3 has 17 amino acids. For the CDR3, the DNA is TGTGCCAGCTCACCGGGACAGGGACTCTCTGGGGCCAACGTCCTGACTTTC. It is translated as CASSPGQGLSGANVLTF.

The V gene is TRBV3-1 (or the pseudogene TRBV3-2), the J gene TRBJ1-2; 8 nucleotides align to TRBD1. Germline assignment: CDR1 LGHDT and CDR2 YNNKEL (reference sequence). This CDR3 region has 14 residues. V shed 4 bases and J 4 bases; nucleotides not matched to a gene: 5. The CDR3 spells CASSLRTGLYGYTF. CDR3 DNA: TGTGCCAGCAGCCTCCGGACAGGGCTCTATGGCTACACCTTC.

The genes are TRBV7-8 and TRBJ2-7; tentative D call: TRBD1 (6 bases). The V and J ends lost 1 base and 9 bases respectively, with 13 bases between them. This CDR3 has 13 amino acids. The germline V gene has CDR1 SGHVS and CDR2 FQNEAQ. The CDR3 nucleotides read TGTGCCAGCAGCTTAGTTCCCAGGGGAACGCAGTACTTC. It yields the protein CASSLVPRGTQYF.

The chain joins TRBV18 to TRBJ2-7; weak D call: TRBD2 (6 bases). Germline assignment: CDR1 KGHSH and CDR2 LQKENI. The ends were cut back, 3 bases at V and 0 bases at J, with 12 bases in the middle. The CDR3 has 15 amino acids. The CDR3 reads CASSPGSGSSYEQYF. The CDR3 DNA follows: TGTGCCAGCTCACCGGGTAGCGGAAGCTCCTACGAGCAGTACTTC.

This chain connects TRBV3-1 (or the pseudogene TRBV3-2) to TRBJ1-2; TRBD1 agrees at 10 bases. The CDR3 totals 15 residues. With 1 base clipped from V and 4 bases from J, the junction kept 3 bases outside the gene matches. Germline values: CDR1 LGHDT, CDR2 YNNKEL (reference sequence). The CDR3 nucleotides are TGTGCCAGCAGCCAAGTGGACAGGGGGTTCTATGGCTACACCTTC. It yields the protein CASSQVDRGFYGYTF.